Presented here are 9 T cell receptor beta chains from one specimen sequenced in a study of Ad26.COV2.S vaccination and SARS-CoV-2 variants. Libraries were prepared by immunoSEQ multiplex PCR; TCRdb keeps only in-frame clonotypes and omits some of them. The table has about 250,000 clones, around 88% seen once. Specified treatment: some 20 received Ad26.COV2.S at low or high dose, single or two shots; several received placebo; per-sample allocation not given. Day 63 after the first vaccine or placebo injection was the time point for sampling. The material was peripheral blood, obtained in a trial of Ad26.COV2.S vaccine versus placebo. These receptors all come from a person aged 18 to 59 who received the Ad26.COV2.S COVID-19 vaccine or a placebo.

This rearrangement joins TRBV9 to TRBJ2-1, with TRBD2 matching over 7 bases. After removal of 0 bases from V and 3 bases from J, the junction contained 3 bases not matched to a gene. CDR3 length: 15 amino acids. The germline gives CDR1 SGDLS, CDR2 YYNGEE. The CDR3 sequence is CASSVEIAGYNEQFF. The CDR3 region has the DNA TGTGCCAGCAGCGTAGAGATAGCGGGCTACAATGAGCAGTTCTTC.

The rearrangement uses TRBV19 and TRBJ2-3, with no clear D. Germline V lookup: CDR1 LNHDA, CDR2 SQIVND (reference sequence). CDR3 size: 15 residues. Deletions cut 4 bases from V and 5 bases from J, with 16 bases between. The CDR3 nucleotides read TGTGCCAGTAGTACCCTATCGCGCGTTGGAGATACGCAGTATTTT. It encodes CASSTLSRVGDTQYF.

The chain combines TRBV5-1 with TRBJ2-7, with 8 bases fitting TRBD1. CDR1 and CDR2 from the germline V gene are SGHRS and YFSETQ. V was pared by 4 bases and J by 3 bases, with 3 bases of the junction left unmatched. The CDR3 has 13 residues. The CDR3 region is CASSHGQGYEQYF. CDR3 DNA sequence: TGCGCCAGCAGCCACGGACAGGGCTACGAGCAGTACTTC.

The chain has TRBV20-1 and TRBJ1-1, with D perhaps matching TRBD1 (5 bases). From germline, CDR1 is DFQATT and CDR2 SNEGSKA (reference sequence). The CDR3 extends over 11 amino acids. V was pared by 3 bases and J by 12 bases, with 14 bases between. CDR3 nucleotides: TGCAGTGCTAGTAGGGACGCGGCCCCTTTCTTT. Translation: CSASRDAAPFF.

The V and J genes are TRBV24-1 and TRBJ2-3, with D unresolved. From germline, CDR1 is KGHDR and CDR2 SFDVKD. Deletions cut 3 bases from V and 2 bases from J, with 8 bases between. This CDR3 spans 14 amino acids. CDR3 sequence reads: CATSDAHFTDTQYF. CDR3 nucleotides: TGTGCCACCAGTGATGCCCATTTCACAGATACGCAGTATTTT.

J is TRBJ2-5 and V is TRBV6-5; D gene ambiguous. This CDR3 has 14 amino acids. The germline CDR1 and CDR2 sequences are MNHEY and SVGAGI. With 0 bases removed from V and 0 bases from J, the gap between germline ends came to 5 bases. Here the CDR3 DNA reads TGTGCCAGCAGTTACTCGGCGTACCAAGAGACCCAGTACTTC. Protein: CASSYSAYQETQYF.

The rearrangement links TRBV18 to TRBJ2-2; 14 bases align to TRBD2. The CDR3 is 17 amino acids. The trim removed 4 bases at V and 6 bases at J, leaving 7 bases unmatched. The V gene's germline CDR1 is KGHSH and CDR2 LQKENI. CDR3 DNA sequence: TGTGCCAGCTCACTCGGGACTAGCGGGAGTAAGTCCGGGGAGCTGTTTTTT. Translation gives CASSLGTSGSKSGELFF.

This clone has only one observation. This sequence joins TRBV30 and TRBJ2-1; D possibly matches TRBD1 or TRBD2 (6 bases each). Trimming took off 3 bases at V and 12 bases at J, with 15 bases between the two ends. The CDR3 is 12 amino acids. The germline V gene has CDR1 GTSNPN and CDR2 SVGIG (reference sequence). The CDR3, as DNA: TGTGCCTGGAGGTTAGGAGGGGGGCCGCAGTTCTTC. It specifies CAWRLGGGPQFF.

The chain recombines TRBV5-4 with TRBJ2-1; 7 nucleotides agree with TRBD1. Germline V gives CDR1 SGHNT, CDR2 YYREEE (reference sequence). J was trimmed by 6 bases and V by 2 bases; bases with no gene match: 14. The CDR3 is 17 residues long. The DNA for the CDR3 is TGTGCCAGCAGCTTCTCAGTGTCCGTATCAGGGGGCAATGAGCAGTTCTTC. Its translation: CASSFSVSVSGGNEQFF.